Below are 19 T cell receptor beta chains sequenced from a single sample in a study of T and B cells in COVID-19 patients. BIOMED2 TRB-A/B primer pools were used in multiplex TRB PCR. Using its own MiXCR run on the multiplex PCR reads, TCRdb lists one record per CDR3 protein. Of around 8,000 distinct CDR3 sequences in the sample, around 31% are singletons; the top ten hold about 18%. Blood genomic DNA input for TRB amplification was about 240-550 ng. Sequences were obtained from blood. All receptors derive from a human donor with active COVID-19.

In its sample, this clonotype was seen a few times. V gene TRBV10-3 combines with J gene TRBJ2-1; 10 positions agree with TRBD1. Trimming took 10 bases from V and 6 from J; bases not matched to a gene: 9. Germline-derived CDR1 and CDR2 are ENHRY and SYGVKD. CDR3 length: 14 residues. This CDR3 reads CATEGQGLTNEQFF. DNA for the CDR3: TGTGCCACCGAGGGACAGGGGTTAACCAATGAGCAGTTCTTC.

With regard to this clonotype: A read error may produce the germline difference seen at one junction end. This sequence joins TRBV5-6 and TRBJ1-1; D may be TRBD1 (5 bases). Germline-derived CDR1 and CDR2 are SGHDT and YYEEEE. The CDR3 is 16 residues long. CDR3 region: CASSIGAGGRNTEAYF. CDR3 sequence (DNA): TGTGCCAGTAGTATCGGGGCGGGGGGTCGGAACACTGAAGCTTACTTT.

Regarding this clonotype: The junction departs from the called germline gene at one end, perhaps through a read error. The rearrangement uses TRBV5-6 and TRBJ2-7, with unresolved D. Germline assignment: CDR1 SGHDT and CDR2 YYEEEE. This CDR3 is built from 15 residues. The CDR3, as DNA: TGCGCCAGCAGCTTGGACCCCTCCGGGTCCTACGAGCAGTACTTC. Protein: CASSLDPSGSYEQYF.

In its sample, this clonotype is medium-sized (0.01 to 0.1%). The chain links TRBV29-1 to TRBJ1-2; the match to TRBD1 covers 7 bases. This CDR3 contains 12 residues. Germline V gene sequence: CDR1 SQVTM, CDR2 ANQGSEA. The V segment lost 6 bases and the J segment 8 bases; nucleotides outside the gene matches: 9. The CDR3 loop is CSVRDSGEGYTF. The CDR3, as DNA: TGCAGCGTCCGGGACAGCGGAGAAGGCTACACCTTC.

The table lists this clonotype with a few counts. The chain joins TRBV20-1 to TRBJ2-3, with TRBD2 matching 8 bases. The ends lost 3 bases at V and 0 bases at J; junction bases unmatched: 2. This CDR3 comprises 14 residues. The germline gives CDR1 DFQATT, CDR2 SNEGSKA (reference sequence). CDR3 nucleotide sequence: TGCAGTGCTAGCGGGGGGGGTAGCACAGATACGCAGTATTTT. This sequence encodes CSASGGGSTDTQYF.

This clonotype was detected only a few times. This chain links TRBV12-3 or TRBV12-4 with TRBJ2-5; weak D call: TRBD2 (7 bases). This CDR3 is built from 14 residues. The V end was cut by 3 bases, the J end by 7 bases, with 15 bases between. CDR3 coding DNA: TGTGCCAGCAGTTTTGCGGGGGCCCCGGGGACCCAGTACTTC. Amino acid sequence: CASSFAGAPGTQYF.

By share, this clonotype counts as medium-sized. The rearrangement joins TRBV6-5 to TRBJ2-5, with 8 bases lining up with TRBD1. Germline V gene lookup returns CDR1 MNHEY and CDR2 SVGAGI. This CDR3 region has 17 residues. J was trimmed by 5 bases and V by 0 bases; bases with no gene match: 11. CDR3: CASSYSSAQGAYETQYF. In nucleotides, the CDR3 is TGTGCCAGCAGTTACTCGTCCGCTCAGGGGGCCTATGAGACCCAGTACTTC.

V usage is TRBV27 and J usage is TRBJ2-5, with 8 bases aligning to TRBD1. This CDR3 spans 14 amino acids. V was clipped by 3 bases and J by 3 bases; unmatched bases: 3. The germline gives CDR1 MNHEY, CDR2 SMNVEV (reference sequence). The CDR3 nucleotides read TGTGCCAGCAGTTTCATGGACAGGGAAGAGACCCAGTACTTC. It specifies CASSFMDREETQYF.

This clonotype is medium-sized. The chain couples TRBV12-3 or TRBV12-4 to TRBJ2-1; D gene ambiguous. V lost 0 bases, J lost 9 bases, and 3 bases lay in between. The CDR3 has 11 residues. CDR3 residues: CASSLAVEQFF. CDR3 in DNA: TGTGCCAGCAGTTTAGCAGTTGAGCAGTTCTTC.

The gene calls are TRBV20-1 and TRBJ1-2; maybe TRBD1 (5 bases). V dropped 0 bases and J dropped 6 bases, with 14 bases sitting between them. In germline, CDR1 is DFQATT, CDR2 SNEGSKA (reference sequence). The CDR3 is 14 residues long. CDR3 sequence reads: CSARDPRGMDGYTF. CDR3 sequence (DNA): TGCAGTGCTAGAGATCCTAGGGGAATGGATGGCTACACCTTC.

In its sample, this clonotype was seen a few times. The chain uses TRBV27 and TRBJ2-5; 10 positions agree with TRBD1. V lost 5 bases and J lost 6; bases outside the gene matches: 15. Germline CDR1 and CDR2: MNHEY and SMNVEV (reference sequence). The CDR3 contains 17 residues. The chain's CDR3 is CASSPNYRQGAVKTQYF. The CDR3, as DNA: TGTGCCAGCAGTCCCAACTATAGACAGGGGGCGGTGAAGACCCAGTACTTC.

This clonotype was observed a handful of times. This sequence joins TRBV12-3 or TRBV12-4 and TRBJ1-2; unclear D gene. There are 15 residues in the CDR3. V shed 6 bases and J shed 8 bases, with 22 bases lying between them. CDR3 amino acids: CASSSRPWEGYGYTF. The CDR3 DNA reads TGTGCCAGCAGCTCAAGGCCCTGGGAAGGGTACGGCTACACCTTC.

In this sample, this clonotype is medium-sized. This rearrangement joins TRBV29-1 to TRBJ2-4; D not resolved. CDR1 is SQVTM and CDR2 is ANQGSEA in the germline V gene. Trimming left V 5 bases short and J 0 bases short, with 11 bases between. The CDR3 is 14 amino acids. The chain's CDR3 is CSVIGPLAKNIQYF. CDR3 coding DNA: TGCAGCGTTATTGGTCCCCTAGCCAAAAACATTCAGTACTTC.

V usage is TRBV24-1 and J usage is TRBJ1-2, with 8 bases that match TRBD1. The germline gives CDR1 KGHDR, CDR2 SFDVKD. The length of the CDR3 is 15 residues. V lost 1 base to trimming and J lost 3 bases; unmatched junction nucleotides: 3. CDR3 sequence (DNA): TGTGCCACCAGTGATTTCCTACAGGGGGACTATGGCTACACCTTC. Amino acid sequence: CATSDFLQGDYGYTF.

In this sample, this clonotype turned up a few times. The CDR3 region has the DNA TGTGCCAGCAGCGAGGGACAGGGGTCCTACGAGCAGTACTTC. Residues: CASSEGQGSYEQYF. The chain links TRBV7-9 to TRBJ2-7, with 10 bases matching TRBD1. V was clipped by 5 bases and J by 1 base; unmatched bases: 2. The V gene's germline CDR1 is SEHNR and CDR2 FQNEAQ (reference sequence). The CDR3 length is 14 residues.

The DNA for the CDR3 is TGTGCCATCAATCCCTACTTGACAGGGGCGAACTATGGCTACACCTTC. It translates to CAINPYLTGANYGYTF. This chain connects TRBV13 to TRBJ1-2, with 8 bases identical to TRBD1. There are 16 residues in the CDR3. J lost 2 bases, V lost 10 bases, and 15 bases had no gene match. The germline CDR1 and CDR2 sequences are PRHDT and FYEKMQ (reference sequence).

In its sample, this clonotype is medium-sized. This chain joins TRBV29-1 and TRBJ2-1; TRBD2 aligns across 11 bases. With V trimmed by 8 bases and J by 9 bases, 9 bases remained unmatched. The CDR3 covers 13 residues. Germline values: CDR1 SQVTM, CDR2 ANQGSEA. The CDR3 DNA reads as TGCAGCACTAGCGGGAGCCGCGTTGGTGAGCAGTTCTTC. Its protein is CSTSGSRVGEQFF.

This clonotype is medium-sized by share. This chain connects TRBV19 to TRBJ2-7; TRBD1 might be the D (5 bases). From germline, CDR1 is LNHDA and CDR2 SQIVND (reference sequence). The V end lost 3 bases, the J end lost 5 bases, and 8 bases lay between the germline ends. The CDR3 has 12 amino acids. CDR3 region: CASSMRQNEQYF. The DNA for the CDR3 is TGTGCCAGTAGTATGAGACAGAACGAGCAGTACTTC.

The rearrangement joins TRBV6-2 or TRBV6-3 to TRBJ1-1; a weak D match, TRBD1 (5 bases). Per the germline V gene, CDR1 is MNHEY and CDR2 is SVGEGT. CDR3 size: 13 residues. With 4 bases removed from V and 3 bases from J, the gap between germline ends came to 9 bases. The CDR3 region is CASSWGLDTEAFF. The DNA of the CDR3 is TGTGCCAGCAGTTGGGGGTTAGACACTGAAGCTTTCTTT.